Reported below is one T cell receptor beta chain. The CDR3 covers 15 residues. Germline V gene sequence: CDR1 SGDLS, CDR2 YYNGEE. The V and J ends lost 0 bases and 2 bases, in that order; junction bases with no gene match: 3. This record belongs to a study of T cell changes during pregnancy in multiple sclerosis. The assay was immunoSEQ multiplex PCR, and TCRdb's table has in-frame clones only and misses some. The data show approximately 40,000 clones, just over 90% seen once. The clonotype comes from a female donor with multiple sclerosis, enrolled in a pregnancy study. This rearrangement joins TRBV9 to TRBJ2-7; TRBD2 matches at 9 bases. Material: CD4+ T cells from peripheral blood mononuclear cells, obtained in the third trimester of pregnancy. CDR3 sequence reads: CASSVGLAETYEQYF. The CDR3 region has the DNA TGTGCCAGCAGCGTAGGACTAGCGGAGACCTACGAGCAGTACTTC.